This record concerns one T cell receptor beta chain sequence. The data are from a study of blood T cell repertoires in COVID-19. About the research overall: The origin of the acute and convalescent COVID-19 samples was the United States, Italy and Spain.

The assay was immunoSEQ multiplex PCR, and TCRdb's table has in-frame clones only and misses some. The table shows over 200,000 clones, with roughly 76% occurring only once. Sequenced material: peripheral blood. This TCR was recovered from a human donor in a cohort sampled during active COVID-19.

CDR3 protein: CASSVDSYSPLHF. The DNA of the CDR3 is TGTGCCAGCAGCGTAGACAGTTATTCACCCCTCCACTTT. The genes are TRBV9 and TRBJ1-6, with no clear D. The CDR3 is 13 amino acids. Germline values: CDR1 SGDLS, CDR2 YYNGEE. Deletions cut 0 bases from V and 8 bases from J, with 6 bases between.